Detailed here is one T cell receptor beta chain. Its antigen is unknown. No much larger clonotype is one base removed from it; base qualities were not supplied. CDR1 SQVTM and CDR2 ANQGSEA are derived from the germline V gene. Clipping removes 6 bases from V and 2 bases from J, with 3 as the unmatched junction base count. Measured from the cysteine to the phenylalanine, the CDR3 is 14 residues long. Left in the record is the CDR3 DNA by itself, 42 bases read in frame from the first base. These data are taken from a study of T cell changes during pregnancy in multiple sclerosis (dated 2019 in TCRdb). Background for the entire study: The study examined how the T cell repertoire changed over the course of pregnancy in women with multiple sclerosis.

Receptor libraries were prepared by the immunoSEQ multiplex PCR assay. Not all clones reach the TCRdb copy of this immuneACCESS table, which keeps in-frame sequences only. Checked studies attribute under half of the gap to unresolved V genes and leave the rest unexplained. In all, the sample holds about 72,000 clones, and more than 80% of those were seen once. The leading ten clones occupy 0.65% to 1% of the sample. This clonotype was sampled from a female donor with multiple sclerosis, enrolled in a pregnancy study. This chain is built from TRBV29-1 and TRBJ2-6, and 8 junction bases match TRBD1. This specimen consisted of peripheral blood, obtained in the second trimester of pregnancy. This receptor carries the CDR3 CSVAGGPGANVLTF. The DNA sequence reads TGCAGCGTCGCAGGGGGCCCTGGGGCCAACGTCCTGACTTTC.